The rows below give T cell receptor beta chains drawn from one sample of a study of cytomegalovirus exposure and HLA in healthy donors. Data came from immunoSEQ multiplex PCR; TCRdb stores just in-frame clones and leaves some out. In the table there are fewer than 250,000 clones, 81% of which are singletons. The source material was PBMCs. These receptors were collected from a man aged 35 to 55 in good health and CMV-seropositive. The CDR3 runs from the conserved cysteine through the conserved F or W. Fields, in order: D gene, clone size, J gene, V gene, CDR3 DNA, CDR3 protein. A D gene is named only where the DNA matches it firmly. Clone sizes are given selectively: once, few, many, or a class where the clone is expanded.

>-|few|TRBJ1-2|TRBV9
TGTGCCAGCAGCGATGCCCCGGAGCCCTATGGCTACACCTTC
CASSDAPEPYGYTF
>-|-|TRBJ2-5|TRBV6-1
TGTGCCAGCAGTTCCAGTGACAGCCTGGGGGAGACCCAGTACTTC
CASSSSDSLGETQYF
>-|-|TRBJ1-1|TRBV7-2
TGTGCCAGCAGCGCAATAGGGGGGGCAGGCTCGTCCACTGAAGCTTTCTTT
CASSAIGGAGSSTEAFF
>-|-|TRBJ2-3|TRBV5-1
TGCGCCAGCAGCTTGGTGGCAGGGTTTGAGGATACGCAGTATTTT
CASSLVAGFEDTQYF
>TRBD1|-|TRBJ2-5|TRBV9
TGTGCCAGCAGCGCCTTCGGACAGGGGGCTATAGAGACCCAGTACTTC
CASSAFGQGAIETQYF
>-|-|TRBJ2-5|TRBV6-6
TGTGCCAGCAAAGGGGGGGGCCAAGAGACCCAGTACTTC
CASKGGGQETQYF
>-|-|TRBJ1-2|TRBV9
TGTGCCAGCAGCGTAGTCCCGAGCCCTAGGGGCTACACCTTC
CASSVVPSPRGYTF
>TRBD2|-|TRBJ2-1|TRBV9
TGTGCCAGCAGCTATAACCCCGGGGGGGCCTACAATGAGCAGTTCTTC
CASSYNPGGAYNEQFF
>-|-|TRBJ1-1|TRBV7-2
TGTGCCAGCAGCCGCGCAGGGCTCACTGAAGCTTTCTTT
CASSRAGLTEAFF
>TRBD1|-|TRBJ2-5|TRBV10-3
TGTGCCATCAGTAGGACAGGGCAAGAGACCCAGTACTTC
CAISRTGQETQYF
>-|-|TRBJ1-1|TRBV29-1
TGCAGCGTAGAGGGGAGGCTTAACACTGAAGCTTTCTTT
CSVEGRLNTEAFF
>-|-|TRBJ1-5|TRBV28
TGTGCCAGCAGTTTATCCCTGACAGGTCGCAATCAGCCCCAGCATTTT
CASSLSLTGRNQPQHF
>-|-|TRBJ1-1|TRBV6-5
TGTGCCATCAGTGGACCCCGACGGGGGAACACTGAAGCTTTCTTT
CAISGPRRGNTEAFF
>TRBD1|-|TRBJ2-7|TRBV30
TGTGCCTGGAACGGGAGGGACAGGGGGCCGCTGGGTACCTTC
CAWNGRDRGPLGTF
>-|-|TRBJ1-6|TRBV5-6
TGTGCCAGCAGCCCGGGGGGTAGGTCACCCCTCCACTTT
CASSPGGRSPLHF
>-|few|TRBJ1-2|TRBV30
TGTGCCTGGAGCCTTCCGGTGGGCAGCCCTAACTATGGCTACACCTTC
CAWSLPVGSPNYGYTF
>TRBD1|-|TRBJ2-5|TRBV14
TGTGCCAGCAGCCCCCGGACAGGGAGAGAGACCCAGTACTTC
CASSPRTGRETQYF
>TRBD2|once|TRBJ2-5|TRBV25-1
TGTGCCAGCAGTGAAGGACTAGCGGGTGGAGAGACCCAGTACTTC
CASSEGLAGGETQYF
>-|-|TRBJ2-7|TRBV7-2
TGTGCCAGCAGCACCCCTCGGTGGGAGTCCTACGAGCAGTACTTC
CASSTPRWESYEQYF
>TRBD2|-|TRBJ2-6|TRBV2
TGTGCCAGCAGTGTGGGAGGGTTCTCTGGGGCCAACGTCCTGACTTTC
CASSVGGFSGANVLTF
>TRBD1|-|TRBJ2-7|TRBV6-5
TGTGCCAGCAGTTCCGCCGGACAGGCCTACGAGCAGTACTTC
CASSSAGQAYEQYF
>-|-|TRBJ1-1|TRBV19
TGTGCCAGTAAATCCAGGATGATAGCAGGGCCCCCTAACACTGAAGCTTTCTTT
CASKSRMIAGPPNTEAFF
>TRBD2|-|TRBJ2-5|TRBV29-1
TGCAGCGTTGGGGCCCGAACTAGCGGGAAGTTGGAGACCCAGTACTTC
CSVGARTSGKLETQYF
>TRBD2|-|TRBJ2-3|TRBV9
TGTGCCAGCAGCGCCCTAGCGGGGCGCACAGATACGCAGTATTTT
CASSALAGRTDTQYF
>TRBD2|-|TRBJ2-7|TRBV29-1
TGCAGCGTTGAAGATCCGGGACTAGCGGGAGGGTACGAGCAGTACTTC
CSVEDPGLAGGYEQYF
>-|few|TRBJ2-1|TRBV6-5
TGTGCCAGCAGGTCACGGCGGGGGCAGTTCTTC
CASRSRRGQFF
>-|-|TRBJ2-5|TRBV18
TGTGCCAGCTCACTAACTAGTTACCAAGAGACCCAGTACTTC
CASSLTSYQETQYF
>-|-|TRBJ1-2|TRBV7-9
TGTGCCAGCAGCTTAGATGGGCCGATGGGTGGCTACACCTTC
CASSLDGPMGGYTF
>-|-|TRBJ2-7|TRBV6-1
TGTGCCAGCAGTGAATTGATGGGACTCTCCTACGAGCAGTACTTC
CASSELMGLSYEQYF
>TRBD1|-|TRBJ1-1|TRBV9
TGTGCCAGCAGCGGAACAGGGGTGAACACTGAAGCTTTCTTT
CASSGTGVNTEAFF
>-|-|TRBJ1-5|TRBV11-2
TGTGCCAGCAGCAACCGAAGGGGTCAGCCCCAGCATTTT
CASSNRRGQPQHF
>TRBD2|-|TRBJ2-3|TRBV5-4
TGTGCCAGCAGCCCTCCGGGACTAGCGGTAACGGATACGCAGTATTTT
CASSPPGLAVTDTQYF
>-|-|TRBJ1-1|TRBV27
TGTGCCAGCAGTCCCTGGGGGGGCATGAACACTGAAGCTTTCTTT
CASSPWGGMNTEAFF
>-|-|TRBJ1-5|TRBV7-2
TGTGCCAGCAGCTTAGGGGTGGCAGGGGTTGGGAATCAGCCCCAGCATTTT
CASSLGVAGVGNQPQHF
>TRBD1|-|TRBJ1-5|TRBV11-1
TGTGCCAGCAGCATCGGACAGGGTCAGCCCCAGCATTTT
CASSIGQGQPQHF
>-|-|TRBJ2-7|TRBV5-1
TGCGCCAGCAGCCCGGACAGCCAGAACACCTACGAGCAGTACTTC
CASSPDSQNTYEQYF
>TRBD1|-|TRBJ1-2|TRBV18
TGTGCCAGCTCACCAGGGACAGTTGGCTACACCTTC
CASSPGTVGYTF
>TRBD2|-|TRBJ2-7|TRBV5-1
TGCGCCAGCAGGGAGGTCTCTAGCGGGAGCTACGAGCAGTACTTC
CASREVSSGSYEQYF
>TRBD2|-|TRBJ2-2|TRBV2
TGTGCCAGCAGTTGGACTAGCGGGATGGCCGGGGAGCTGTTTTTT
CASSWTSGMAGELFF
>TRBD2|-|TRBJ2-7|TRBV6-4
TGTGCCAGCAGTGACCCCTCAGCGGGAGTGGACTACGAGCAGTACTTC
CASSDPSAGVDYEQYF
>TRBD1|once|TRBJ1-1|TRBV6-6
TGTGCCAGCAGCCGGACAGGGGGCACTGAAGCTTTCTTT
CASSRTGGTEAFF
>TRBD2|few|TRBJ2-2|TRBV7-6
TGTGCCAGCAGTTCCCCGGGACTAGCGGGGGGGCCCGGGGAGCTGTTTTTT
CASSSPGLAGGPGELFF
>TRBD2|-|TRBJ2-7|TRBV7-9
TGTGCCGGCAGCTCCCAACTAGCGGGGGGCCACGAGCAGTACTTC
CAGSSQLAGGHEQYF
>TRBD2|few|TRBJ2-5|TRBV5-1
TGCGCCAGCAGCCCAGGGACTAGCGGAGCAGAGACCCAGTACTTC
CASSPGTSGAETQYF
>-|few|TRBJ1-5|TRBV6-6
TGTGCCAGCAGTTACTCGCCCGGGAGCAATCAGCCCCAGCATTTT
CASSYSPGSNQPQHF
>-|-|TRBJ2-5|TRBV5-6
TGTGCCAGCAGCTTGGGCAGGGAACGGGAGACCCAGTACTTC
CASSLGRERETQYF